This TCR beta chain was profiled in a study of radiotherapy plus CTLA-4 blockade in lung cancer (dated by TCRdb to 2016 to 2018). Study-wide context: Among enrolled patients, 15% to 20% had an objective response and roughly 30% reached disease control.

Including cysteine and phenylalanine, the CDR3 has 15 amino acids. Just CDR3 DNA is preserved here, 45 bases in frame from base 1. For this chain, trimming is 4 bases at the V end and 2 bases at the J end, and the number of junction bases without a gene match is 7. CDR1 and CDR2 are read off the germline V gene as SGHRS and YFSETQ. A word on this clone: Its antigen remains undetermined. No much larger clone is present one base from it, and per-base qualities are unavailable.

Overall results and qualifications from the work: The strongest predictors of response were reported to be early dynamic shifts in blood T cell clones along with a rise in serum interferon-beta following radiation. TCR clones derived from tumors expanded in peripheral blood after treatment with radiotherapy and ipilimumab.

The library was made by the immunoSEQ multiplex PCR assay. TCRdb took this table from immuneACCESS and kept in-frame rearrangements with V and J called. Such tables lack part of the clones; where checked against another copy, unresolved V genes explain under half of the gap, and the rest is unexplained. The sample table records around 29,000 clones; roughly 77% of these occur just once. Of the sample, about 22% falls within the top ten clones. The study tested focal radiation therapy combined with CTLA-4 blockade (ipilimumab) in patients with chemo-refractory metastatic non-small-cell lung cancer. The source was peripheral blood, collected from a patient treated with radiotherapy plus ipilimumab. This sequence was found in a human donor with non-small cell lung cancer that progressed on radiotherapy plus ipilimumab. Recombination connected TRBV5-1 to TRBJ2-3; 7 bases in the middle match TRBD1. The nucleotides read TGCGCCAGCAGCCCATACGGACAGGCCACAGATACGCAGTATTTT. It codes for CASSPYGQATDTQYF.